These 2 T cell receptor beta chains share one sample of origin, sequenced in a study of neurological immune-mediated disorders. TCRdb re-analysed the 5' RACE reads in MiXCR, keeping a single row per CDR3 protein. Seen here are approximately 30,000 distinct CDR3 sequences, just over 4% observed once, and the top ten hold approximately 25%. Source material: CD4+ T cells from blood. These receptors all stem from a woman aged 40 to 55 in good health.

V is TRBV20-1 and J is TRBJ1-1; D may be TRBD1 (6 bases). V lost 5 bases to trimming and J lost 8 bases, with 12 bases between them. Germline V gives CDR1 DFQATT, CDR2 SNEGSKA (reference sequence). The CDR3 spans 11 residues. CDR3 amino acids: CSARQEKEAFF. Written as DNA, the CDR3 is TGCAGTGCTCGACAGGAAAAAGAAGCTTTCTTT.

The sample holds many counts of this clonotype. The chain employs TRBV15 and TRBJ2-1; 12 bases match TRBD2. V was pared by 1 base and J by 9 bases, with 10 bases of the junction left unmatched. The CDR3 extends over 17 amino acids. The germline CDR1 and CDR2 sequences are LNHNV and YYDKDF (reference sequence). This CDR3 reads CATSRGVLAGGFGEQFF. DNA of the CDR3: TGTGCCACCAGCAGAGGAGTACTAGCGGGGGGATTCGGTGAGCAGTTCTTC.